The sequence of this T cell receptor beta chain was determined in a study of CD8+CD57+ T cells in acquired aplastic anemia. Study in general: Mean DNA quantity obtained from sorted CD4+ and CD8+ cells was 3 to 3.5 ug. Study outcomes and limitations: Between patients and controls, 25 to 35 CD8+ CDR3 sequences were found in common.

Per germline, CDR1 KGHDR and CDR2 SFDVKD. This CDR3 has 14 residues. V shed 4 bases, J shed 8 bases, and the junction held 6 bases outside the gene matches. Of note for this clonotype: Its antigen is currently unknown.

TCR beta VDJ and CDR3 profiling used genomic DNA as template. TCRdb re-derived calls from the reads in MiXCR, one entry per CDR3 protein. This table holds over 100,000 distinct CDR3 sequences, around two fifths found once. The TCR was taken from a human donor in good health, serving as a control. This chain links TRBV24-1 with TRBJ2-1, with 8 positions matching TRBD1. The sequenced material came from sorted CD4+, CD8+, or CD8+CD57+ T cells (not recorded which) from PBMCs. As DNA, the CDR3 is TGTGCCACCAGTGAAGGACAGGGCTTAGATGAGCAGTTCTTC. The encoded protein is CATSEGQGLDEQFF.